The subject of this entry is one T cell receptor (beta chain). The sample comes from a study of blood T cell repertoires in COVID-19. Under the authors' procedure: Researchers report that nucleated cell counts were estimated from reference gene primer amplification. Clones were sequenced by immunoSEQ multiplex PCR, and TCRdb holds only the in-frame ones, with some missing. The V and J calls and clone size come from that table; D and trimming were worked out from the DNA. The sample lists approximately 300,000 clones; 89% were seen once. Participants were aged 18 to 89 years from 24 US areas. Assignments of participants to cohorts depended upon their own reported clinical history. Before being deemed recovered, Cohort 3 donors had two negative PCRs, clearance, or symptom resolution. J lost 4 bases, V lost 5 bases, and 5 bases had no gene match. CDR3 length: 14 amino acids. Germline CDR1 reads KGHSH; CDR2 reads LQKENI.

The chain recombines TRBV18 with TRBJ2-7; 10 bases fit TRBD1. Sample: PBMCs or T cells enriched from blood (not recorded which). This sequence was found in a man aged 55 to 70 who had recovered from COVID-19. The CDR3 DNA is TGTGCCAGCTCAGCCGGGACAGGGGATTACGAGCAGTACTTC. It specifies CASSAGTGDYEQYF.